The source of this T cell receptor (beta chain) is a study of blood T cell repertoires in COVID-19. This clone appeared a few times. Germline trimming cut 0 bases from V and 5 bases from J; bases unmatched to any gene: 8. The CDR3 is 16 amino acids. Germline lookup yields CDR1 MGHDK and CDR2 SYGVNS. Only in-frame clones appear in the TCRdb table, and some are missing; sequencing was by immunoSEQ multiplex PCR. The sample shows tens of thousands of clones, about 81% of them seen only once. The V and J genes are TRBV25-1 and TRBJ2-7, with 9 positions matching TRBD1. This receptor was taken from a human donor in a cohort sampled during active COVID-19. The sequenced sample consisted of peripheral blood. In nucleotides, the CDR3 is TGTGCCAGCAGTGAATATCTCTGGGACAGGGAGGACGAGCAGTACTTC. Its translation: CASSEYLWDREDEQYF.